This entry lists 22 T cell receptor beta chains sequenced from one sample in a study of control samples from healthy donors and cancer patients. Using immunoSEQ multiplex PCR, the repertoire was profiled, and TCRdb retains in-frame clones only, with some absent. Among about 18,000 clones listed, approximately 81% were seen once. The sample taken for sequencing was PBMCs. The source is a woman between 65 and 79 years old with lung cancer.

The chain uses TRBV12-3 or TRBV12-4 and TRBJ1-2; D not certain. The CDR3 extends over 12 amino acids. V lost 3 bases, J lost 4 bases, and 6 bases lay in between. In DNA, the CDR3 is TGTGCCAGCAGTTTGCCGGGCTATGGCTACACCTTC. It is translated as CASSLPGYGYTF.

The chain's CDR3 is CASSPQIVGEAFF. In DNA form, the CDR3 reads TGTGCCAGCAGCCCCCAGATAGTAGGTGAAGCTTTCTTT. The V call is TRBV7-2, the J call TRBJ1-1; no definite D call. Germline CDR1 SGHTA, CDR2 FQGNSA. CDR3 length equals 13 residues. The V gene lost 5 bases and the J gene lost 7 bases, with 14 bases spanning the gap.

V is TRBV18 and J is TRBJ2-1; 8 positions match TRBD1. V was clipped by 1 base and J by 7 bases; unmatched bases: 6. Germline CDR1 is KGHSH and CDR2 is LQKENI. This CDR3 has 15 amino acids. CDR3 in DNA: TGTGCCAGCTCACCACTGGACAGGGCGGGAAATGAGCAGTTCTTC. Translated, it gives CASSPLDRAGNEQFF.

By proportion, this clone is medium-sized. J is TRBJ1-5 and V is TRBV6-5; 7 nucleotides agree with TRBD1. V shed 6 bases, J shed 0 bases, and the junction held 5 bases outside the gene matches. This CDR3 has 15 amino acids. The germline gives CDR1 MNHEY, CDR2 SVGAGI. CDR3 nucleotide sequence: TGTGCCAGCAGGCCGACAGGGTATAGCAATCAGCCCCAGCATTTT. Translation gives CASRPTGYSNQPQHF.

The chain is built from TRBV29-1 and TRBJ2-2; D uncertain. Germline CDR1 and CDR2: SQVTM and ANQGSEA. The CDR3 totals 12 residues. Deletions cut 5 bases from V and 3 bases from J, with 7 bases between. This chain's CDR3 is CSVRWHTGELFF. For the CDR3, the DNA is TGCAGCGTTCGGTGGCACACCGGGGAGCTGTTTTTT.

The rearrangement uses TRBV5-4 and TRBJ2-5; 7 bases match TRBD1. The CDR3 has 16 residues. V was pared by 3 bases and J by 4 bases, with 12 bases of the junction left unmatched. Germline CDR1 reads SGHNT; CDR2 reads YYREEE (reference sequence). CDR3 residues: CASSSWSQGLGETQYF. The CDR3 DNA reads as TGTGCCAGCAGCTCCTGGTCACAGGGGTTGGGAGAGACCCAGTACTTC.

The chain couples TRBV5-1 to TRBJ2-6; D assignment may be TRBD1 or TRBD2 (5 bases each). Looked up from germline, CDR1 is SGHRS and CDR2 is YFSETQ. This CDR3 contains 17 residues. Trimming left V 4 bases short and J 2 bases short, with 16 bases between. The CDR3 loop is CASSQGTDPAGANVLTF. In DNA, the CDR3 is TGCGCCAGCAGCCAAGGGACGGACCCCGCTGGGGCCAACGTCCTGACTTTC.

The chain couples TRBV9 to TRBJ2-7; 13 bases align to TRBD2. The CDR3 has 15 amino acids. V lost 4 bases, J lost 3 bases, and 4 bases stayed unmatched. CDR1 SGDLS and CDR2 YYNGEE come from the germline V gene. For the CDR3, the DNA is TGTGCCAGCAGCCCTCGGACTAGCGGGAGCTACGAGCAGTACTTC. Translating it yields CASSPRTSGSYEQYF.

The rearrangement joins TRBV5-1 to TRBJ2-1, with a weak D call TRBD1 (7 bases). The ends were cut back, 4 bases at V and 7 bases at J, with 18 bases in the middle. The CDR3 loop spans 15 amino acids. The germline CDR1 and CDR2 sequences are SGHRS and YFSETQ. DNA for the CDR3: TGCGCCAGCAGCCTGCCCAGGGGGGTATTAAATGAGCAGTTCTTC. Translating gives CASSLPRGVLNEQFF.

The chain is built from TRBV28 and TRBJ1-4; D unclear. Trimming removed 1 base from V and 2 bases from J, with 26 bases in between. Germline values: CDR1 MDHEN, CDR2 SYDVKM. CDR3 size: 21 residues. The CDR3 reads CASSLYGRSLLPTSTNEKLFF. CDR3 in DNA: TGTGCCAGCAGTTTATATGGACGGAGCCTACTCCCCACCTCGACTAATGAAAAACTGTTTTTT.

The CDR3 DNA sequence: TGCGCCAGCAGTATTGGGGCTAGCGGGACCAATGAGCAGTTCTTC. Translating it yields CASSIGASGTNEQFF. The chain recombines TRBV5-1 with TRBJ2-1; the match to TRBD2 covers 9 bases. This CDR3 contains 15 residues. The ends lost 5 bases at V and 6 bases at J; junction bases unmatched: 9. Per the germline V gene, CDR1 is SGHRS and CDR2 is YFSETQ.

CDR3 amino acids: CASSVFKTGPGTQYF. CDR3 DNA: TGTGCCAGCAGTGTTTTCAAAACAGGGCCTGGTACGCAGTATTTT. J is TRBJ2-3 and V is TRBV25-1, with D perhaps TRBD1 (6 bases). Germline V CDR1 and CDR2: MGHDK, SYGVNS. This CDR3 is built from 15 residues. Trimming shortened V by 4 bases and J by 8 bases, and 19 bases separated the two germline ends.

CDR3 bases: TGCGCCAGCAGCCAAGATCGCCCCCCGGCGGGAGAACTAAATACGCAGTATTTT. It is translated as CASSQDRPPAGELNTQYF. This chain joins TRBV4-3 and TRBJ2-3; 7 bases agree with TRBD2. CDR3 length equals 18 residues. CDR1 and CDR2 (germline): LGHNA, YSLEER. V was pared by 0 bases and J by 7 bases, with 16 bases of the junction left unmatched.

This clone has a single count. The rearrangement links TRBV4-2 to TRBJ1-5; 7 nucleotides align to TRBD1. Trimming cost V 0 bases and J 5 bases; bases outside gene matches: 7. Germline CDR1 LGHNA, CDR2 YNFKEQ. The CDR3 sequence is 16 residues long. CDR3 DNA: TGTGCCAGCAGCCAAGATGGGGGGGACAGCCATCAGCCCCAGCATTTT. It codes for CASSQDGGDSHQPQHF.

The CDR3 loop is CASSLRSSGRGAGELFF. In nucleotides, the CDR3 is TGTGCCAGCAGCTTGCGGTCTAGCGGGAGGGGGGCCGGGGAGCTGTTTTTT. V and J are TRBV5-8 and TRBJ2-2; 12 bases are a match to TRBD2. The length of the CDR3 is 17 residues. Germline assignment: CDR1 SGHTS and CDR2 YDEGEE. Germline trimming cut 1 base from V and 6 bases from J; bases unmatched to any gene: 7. Drawing the rest from reference TRBV5-8 and TRBJ2-2, the complete variable domain is EAGVTQSPTHLIKTRGQQATLRCSPISGHTSVYWYQQALGLGLQFLLWYDEGEERNRGNFPPRFSGRQFPNYSSELNVNALELEDSALYLCASSLRSSGRGAGELFFGEGSRLTVL.

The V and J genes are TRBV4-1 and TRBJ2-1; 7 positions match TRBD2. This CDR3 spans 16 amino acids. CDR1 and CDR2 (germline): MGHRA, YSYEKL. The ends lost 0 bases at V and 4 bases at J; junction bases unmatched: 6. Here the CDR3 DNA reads TGCGCCAGCAGCCAAGATAGGAGGGAGGGATACAATGAGCAGTTCTTC. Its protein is CASSQDRREGYNEQFF.

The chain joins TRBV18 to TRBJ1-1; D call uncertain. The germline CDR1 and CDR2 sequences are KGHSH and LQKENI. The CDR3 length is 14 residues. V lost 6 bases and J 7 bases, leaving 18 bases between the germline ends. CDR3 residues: CASSPGPGGFEAFF. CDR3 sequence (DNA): TGTGCCAGCTCCCCAGGACCGGGAGGGTTTGAAGCTTTCTTT.

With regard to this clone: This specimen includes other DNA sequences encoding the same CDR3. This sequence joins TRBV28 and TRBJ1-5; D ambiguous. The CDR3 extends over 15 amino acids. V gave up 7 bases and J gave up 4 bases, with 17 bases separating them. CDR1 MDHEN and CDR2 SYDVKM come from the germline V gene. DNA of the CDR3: TGTGCCAGCACATACGAAGCGCGGGGAAATCAGCCCCAGCATTTT. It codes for CASTYEARGNQPQHF. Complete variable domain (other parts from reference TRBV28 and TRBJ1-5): DVKVTQSSRYLVKRTGEKVFLECVQDMDHENMFWYRQDPGLGLRLIYFSYDVKMKEKGDIPEGYSVSREKKERFSLILESASTNQTSMYLCASTYEARGNQPQHFGDGTRLSIL.

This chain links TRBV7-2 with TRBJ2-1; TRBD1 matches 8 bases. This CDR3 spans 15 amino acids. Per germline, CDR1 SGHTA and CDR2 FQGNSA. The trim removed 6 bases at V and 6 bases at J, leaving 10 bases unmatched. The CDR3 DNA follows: TGTGCCAGCAGAATAGAGGACACAGGGGGCAATGAGCAGTTCTTC. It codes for CASRIEDTGGNEQFF.

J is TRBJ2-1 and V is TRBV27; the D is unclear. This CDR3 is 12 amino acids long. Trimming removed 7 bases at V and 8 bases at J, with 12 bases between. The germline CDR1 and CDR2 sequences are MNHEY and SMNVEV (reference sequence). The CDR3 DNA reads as TGTGCCAGCACCACAGTTACCCATGAGCAGTTCTTC. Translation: CASTTVTHEQFF.

Here the CDR3 reads CAWSLKSSPHNEQFF. DNA of the CDR3: TGTGCCTGGAGTTTAAAGTCTTCCCCCCACAATGAGCAGTTCTTC. This chain links TRBV30 with TRBJ2-1, with D unclear. Trimming pared 2 bases from V and 5 bases from J, leaving 16 bases between. The germline V gene encodes CDR1 GTSNPN and CDR2 SVGIG (reference sequence). The CDR3 has 15 amino acids. The complete variable domain, with remaining parts taken from reference TRBV30 and TRBJ2-1, reads SQTIHQWPATLVQPVGSPLSLECTVEGTSNPNLYWYRQAAGRGLQLLFYSVGIGQISSEVPQNLSASRPQDRQFILSSKKLLLSDSGFYLCAWSLKSSPHNEQFFGPGTRLTVL.

Written as DNA, the CDR3 is TGCAGCGTTGAAGAAGCCCAGACAGCCAAAAACATTCAGTACTTC. Residues: CSVEEAQTAKNIQYF. This sequence joins TRBV29-1 and TRBJ2-4; no reliable D call. V was pared by 0 bases and J by 0 bases, with 9 bases between. The CDR3 runs 15 residues. Germline V gene lookup returns CDR1 SQVTM and CDR2 ANQGSEA. The variable domain in full, completed from reference TRBV29-1 and TRBJ2-4, reads SAVISQKPSRDICQRGTSLTIQCQVDSQVTMMFWYRQQPGQSLTLIATANQGSEATYESGFVIDKFPISRPNLTFSTLTVSNMSPEDSSIYLCSVEEAQTAKNIQYFGAGTRLSVL.